A single sample is the source of the 21 T cell receptor beta chains below, sequenced in a study of shared clonotypes between healthy human individuals. Profiled with immunoSEQ multiplex PCR; TCRdb holds only in-frame clones, not every one. This table has roughly 380,000 clones, 90% to 98% appearing once. Specimen: memory CD8+ T cells sorted from blood. Described subset: CD45RO+ cells pooled with CCR7-negative TemRA cells. The source of these receptors is a man aged 25-40 years in good health.

V and J are TRBV7-2 and TRBJ2-5; TRBD2 matches 7 bases. Looked up from germline, CDR1 is SGHTA and CDR2 is FQGNSA. This CDR3 comprises 17 residues. The V segment lost 1 base and the J segment 7 bases; nucleotides outside the gene matches: 15. The CDR3 spells CASSLVASGRGRGTQYF. In DNA, the CDR3 is TGTGCCAGCAGCTTAGTTGCTAGCGGTCGGGGGAGGGGGACCCAGTACTTC.

CDR3 nucleotide sequence: TGTGCCAGTAGTATGGCTAGCGGGAGACCCTACAATGAGCAGTTCTTC. Encoded protein: CASSMASGRPYNEQFF. This sequence joins TRBV19 and TRBJ2-1; TRBD2 aligns across 10 bases. CDR3 length equals 16 residues. The J segment lost 2 bases and the V segment lost 3 bases, leaving 4 bases of the junction unmatched. CDR1 and CDR2 (germline): LNHDA, SQIVND (reference sequence).

This rearrangement joins TRBV12-5 to TRBJ2-1; D gene uncertain. V was clipped by 6 bases and J by 6 bases, with 12 bases between them. The CDR3 is 13 amino acids. Germline-derived CDR1 and CDR2 are LGHNT and FRNRAP. The CDR3 nucleotides read TGTGCTAGTGGCCAAGACATTATCAATGAGCAGTTCTTC. This translates into CASGQDIINEQFF.

The CDR3 loop is CASSFTGVTEAFF. CDR3 in DNA: TGTGCCAGCAGCTTTACAGGGGTCACTGAAGCTTTCTTT. The chain couples TRBV7-9 to TRBJ1-1, with 7 bases aligning to TRBD1. After removal of 3 bases from V and 4 bases from J, the junction contained 2 bases not matched to a gene. The CDR3 covers 13 residues. Germline values: CDR1 SEHNR, CDR2 FQNEAQ (reference sequence).

The chain joins TRBV11-2 to TRBJ1-3; 10 bases are shared with TRBD1. The V segment lost 5 bases and the J segment 0 bases; nucleotides outside the gene matches: 10. Per germline, CDR1 SGHAT and CDR2 FQNNGV. The CDR3 totals 18 residues. The CDR3 region is CASSQTGGGPSSGNTIYF. CDR3 nucleotide sequence: TGTGCCAGCAGCCAGACAGGGGGCGGCCCCAGCTCTGGAAACACCATATATTTT.

The rearrangement joins TRBV14 to TRBJ1-2, with D maybe TRBD1 (6 bases). This CDR3 spans 15 amino acids. Trimming stripped 4 bases from V and 0 bases from J, with 12 bases between. From germline, CDR1 is SGHDN and CDR2 FVKESK. As DNA, the CDR3 is TGTGCCAGCAGCCGCCGGCAGGGGACTAACTATGGCTACACCTTC. This sequence encodes CASSRRQGTNYGYTF.

The CDR3 is CASSEYTSGTDTQYF. The CDR3 bases are TGTGCCAGCAGTGAATATACTAGCGGCACAGATACGCAGTATTTT. The rearrangement joins TRBV6-1 to TRBJ2-3; 7 nucleotides agree with TRBD2. CDR1 and CDR2 (germline): MNHNS, SASEGT. V shed 2 bases, J shed 1 base, and the junction held 3 bases outside the gene matches. CDR3 length equals 15 residues.

CDR3 DNA sequence: TGCGCCAGCAGGGGGACTAGCGGGAGGTCGGGAGAGCAGTACTTC. It encodes CASRGTSGRSGEQYF. V usage is TRBV10-2 and J usage is TRBJ2-7; TRBD2 matches 15 bases. After removal of 6 bases from V and 7 bases from J, the junction contained 7 bases not matched to a gene. This CDR3 is built from 15 residues. Germline V CDR1 and CDR2: WSHSY, SAAADI.

Comments on this clone: This sample also contains other DNA sequences that code for the same CDR3. The V and J genes are TRBV19 and TRBJ1-5; no clear D gene. The CDR3 has 14 amino acids. In germline, CDR1 is LNHDA, CDR2 SQIVND (reference sequence). The germline V and J ends were trimmed by 2 bases and 2 bases, with 7 bases remaining between them. The CDR3 loop reads CASSIRKGNQPQHF. The CDR3 nucleotides read TGTGCCAGTAGTATAAGAAAGGGCAATCAGCCCCAGCATTTT.

CDR3 in amino acids: CASSFGTGSKTWQFF. The CDR3, as DNA: TGTGCCAGCAGCTTTGGGACAGGGAGTAAGACGTGGCAGTTCTTC. This rearrangement joins TRBV11-2 to TRBJ2-1; the match to TRBD1 covers 9 bases. Germline V gene sequence: CDR1 SGHAT, CDR2 FQNNGV. The CDR3 contains 15 residues. The trim removed 3 bases at V and 12 bases at J, leaving 12 bases unmatched.

V is TRBV27 and J is TRBJ2-3, with 14 bases fitting TRBD2. Germline assignment: CDR1 MNHEY and CDR2 SMNVEV (reference sequence). The J segment lost 2 bases and the V segment lost 6 bases, leaving 7 bases of the junction unmatched. The CDR3 has 17 amino acids. The DNA for the CDR3 is TGTGCCAGCAGCCTTAGACTAGCGGGAGGGTACACAGATACGCAGTATTTT. Protein sequence: CASSLRLAGGYTDTQYF.

The rearrangement uses TRBV5-1 and TRBJ1-4, with D perhaps TRBD1 (6 bases). The V gene's germline CDR1 is SGHRS and CDR2 YFSETQ. This CDR3 region has 14 residues. With 0 bases removed from V and 8 bases from J, the gap between germline ends came to 11 bases. The CDR3 region is CASSLDRAPEKLFF. In nucleotides, the CDR3 is TGCGCCAGCAGCTTGGACAGGGCCCCGGAAAAACTGTTTTTT.

The CDR3: CASSSPGQGNGGIQYF. The CDR3 DNA sequence: TGTGCCAGCAGTTCGCCGGGACAGGGTAATGGAGGCATTCAGTACTTC. This chain links TRBV27 with TRBJ2-4, with 9 positions matching TRBD1. This CDR3 spans 16 amino acids. V lost 4 bases and J lost 9; bases outside the gene matches: 13. Germline lookup yields CDR1 MNHEY and CDR2 SMNVEV (reference sequence).

The chain combines TRBV7-2 with TRBJ2-7; maybe TRBD1 (5 bases). V was cut by 2 bases and J by 2 bases, with 10 bases left in between. CDR3 length: 14 residues. Looked up from germline, CDR1 is SGHTA and CDR2 is FQGNSA. DNA for the CDR3: TGTGCCAGCAGCTTATGGGGCGTGACCTACGAGCAGTACTTC. Translated: CASSLWGVTYEQYF.

The rearrangement links TRBV11-2 to TRBJ2-5; weak D call: TRBD1 (5 bases). CDR1 and CDR2 from the germline V gene are SGHAT and FQNNGV. V was shortened by 7 bases and J by 1 base, with 16 bases between the two germline ends. The CDR3 contains 15 residues. Here the CDR3 reads CASTELPGPQETQYF. As DNA, the CDR3 is TGTGCCAGCACCGAGCTACCAGGGCCCCAAGAGACCCAGTACTTC.

J is TRBJ1-1 and V is TRBV7-9; D unresolved. V was clipped by 5 bases and J by 1 base, with 14 bases between them. The CDR3 loop spans 15 amino acids. CDR1 and CDR2 from the germline V gene are SEHNR and FQNEAQ (reference sequence). This CDR3 reads CASSPSRQQNTEAFF. DNA for the CDR3: TGTGCCAGCAGCCCCAGCCGGCAACAGAACACTGAAGCTTTCTTT.

The chain recombines TRBV2 with TRBJ1-2; the D is unclear. CDR3 length: 9 amino acids. Trimming cost V 3 bases and J 7 bases, with 0 bases left between them. Germline V CDR1 and CDR2: SNHLY, FYNNEI. CDR3 amino acids: CASSDGYTF. The CDR3, as DNA: TGTGCCAGCAGTGATGGCTACACCTTC.

The chain has TRBV11-1 and TRBJ1-1; possibly TRBD1 for D (6 bases). The V and J ends lost 1 base and 5 bases respectively, with 11 bases between them. Germline values: CDR1 SGHAT, CDR2 FQDESV (reference sequence). The CDR3 consists of 14 residues. CDR3 sequence: CASSLVRGGTEAFF. The CDR3 bases are TGTGCCAGCAGCTTAGTCAGGGGTGGGACTGAAGCTTTCTTT. Full variable domain (rest looked up from reference TRBV11-1 and TRBJ1-1): EAEVAQSPRYKITEKSQAVAFWCDPISGHATLYWYRQILGQGPELLVQFQDESVVDDSQLPKDRFSAERLKGVDSTLKIQPAELGDSAMYLCASSLVRGGTEAFFGQGTRLTVV.

J is TRBJ2-7 and V is TRBV28; weak D call: TRBD1 (5 bases). V was clipped by 3 bases and J by 2 bases, with 8 bases between them. CDR3 length equals 13 residues. The germline gives CDR1 MDHEN, CDR2 SYDVKM. The CDR3 region is CASSFGRAYEQYF. DNA of the CDR3: TGTGCCAGCAGTTTTGGCAGGGCCTACGAGCAGTACTTC. Full variable domain (outside the CDR3, taken from reference TRBV28 and TRBJ2-7): DVKVTQSSRYLVKRTGEKVFLECVQDMDHENMFWYRQDPGLGLRLIYFSYDVKMKEKGDIPEGYSVSREKKERFSLILESASTNQTSMYLCASSFGRAYEQYFGPGTRLTVT.

The rearrangement joins TRBV5-1 to TRBJ2-7; D uncertain. This CDR3 has 13 amino acids. Trimming removed 0 bases from V and 0 bases from J, with 4 bases in between. The germline V gene encodes CDR1 SGHRS and CDR2 YFSETQ. CDR3 in DNA: TGCGCCAGCAGCTTGGTGGCCTCCTACGAGCAGTACTTC. Its translation: CASSLVASYEQYF.

This clone was seen just once. The chain couples TRBV28 to TRBJ2-1; the match to TRBD2 covers 7 bases. CDR1 and CDR2 (germline): MDHEN, SYDVKM. The length of the CDR3 is 14 residues. Germline trimming cut 7 bases from V and 8 bases from J; bases unmatched to any gene: 11. The CDR3 here is CASMWPGGIDEQFF. In nucleotides, the CDR3 is TGTGCCAGCATGTGGCCGGGAGGAATCGATGAGCAGTTCTTC.